The 3 T cell receptor beta chains given below trace back to one sample, sequenced in a study of T cells in Graves' hyperthyroidism and ophthalmopathy (dated by TCRdb to about 2019). Library construction relied on multiplex PCR. Instrument used: Illumina HiSeq 2000. TCR beta CDR3 regions were amplified from RNA transcripts. The first round of RT-PCR for the TCR CDR3 was performed with the HTBI primer set and the Qiagen OneStep RT-PCR kit. The public reads were quality trimmed at Q25 with fastp and then assembled into clones with MiXCR by TCRdb, keeping productive beta chains. Each entry is one CDR3 protein sequence, shown with its most common DNA and genes. This sample comprises 75,000 to 100,000 distinct CDR3 sequences, around 50% of them detected only once. Roughly 26% of the sample comes from the top ten. Input material: blood. The receptors here all came from a woman between 40 and 50 years old with Graves' hyperthyroidism.

Many counts were recorded for this clonotype. The chain carries TRBV27 and TRBJ1-3; D remains ambiguous. CDR1 and CDR2 (germline): MNHEY, SMNVEV (reference sequence). Trimming pared 2 bases from V and 1 base from J, leaving 6 bases between. The CDR3 extends over 14 amino acids. Written as DNA, the CDR3 is TGTGCCAGCAGTTTAGCGGGTTCTGGAAACACCATATATTTT. Its protein product is CASSLAGSGNTIYF.

To note about this clonotype: A read error is likely, as this CDR3 ends without the conserved phenylalanine or tryptophan. The chain links TRBV10-2 to TRBJ1-5, with TRBD1 matching 9 bases. In germline, CDR1 is WSHSY, CDR2 SAAADI. This CDR3 spans 14 amino acids. V shed 8 bases, J shed 7 bases, and the junction held 9 bases outside the gene matches. CDR3: CASGLGQGDQPQHL. CDR3 coding DNA: TGCGCCAGCGGCTTGGGACAGGGAGACCAGCCCCAGCATCTT.

This chain connects TRBV29-1 to TRBJ1-4; 9 positions match TRBD1. CDR1 is SQVTM and CDR2 is ANQGSEA in the germline V gene. CDR3 length equals 12 residues. Losses at the gene ends were 8 bases for V and 7 bases for J; bases not matched to a gene: 5. CDR3 protein: CSSGQGGEKLFF. The CDR3 nucleotides are TGCAGCTCGGGACAGGGCGGTGAAAAACTGTTTTTT.